The source of this T cell receptor beta chain is a study of blood T cell repertoires in COVID-19. TCRdb's copy holds only in-frame clones and misses some; the assay was immunoSEQ multiplex PCR. The table lists roughly 55,000 clones, about nine tenths of them singletons. There are 14 residues in the CDR3. The ends were cut back, 5 bases at V and 0 bases at J, with 9 bases in the middle. Germline CDR1 reads SEHNR; CDR2 reads FQNEAQ (reference sequence). This clonotype was obtained from a human donor with active COVID-19. The donor label of this sample is uncertain. V and J are TRBV7-9 and TRBJ2-3; D unresolved. The source material was peripheral blood. The CDR3 here is CASSPSLSTDTQYF. CDR3 nucleotide sequence: TGTGCCAGCAGCCCGAGCCTTAGCACAGATACGCAGTATTTT. The full variable domain, its missing parts supplied by reference TRBV7-9 and TRBJ2-3, is DTGVSQNPRHKITKRGQNVTFRCDPISEHNRLYWYRQTLGQGPEFLTYFQNEAQLEKSRLLSDRFSAERPKGSFSTLEIQRTEQGDSAMYLCASSPSLSTDTQYFGPGTRLTVL.